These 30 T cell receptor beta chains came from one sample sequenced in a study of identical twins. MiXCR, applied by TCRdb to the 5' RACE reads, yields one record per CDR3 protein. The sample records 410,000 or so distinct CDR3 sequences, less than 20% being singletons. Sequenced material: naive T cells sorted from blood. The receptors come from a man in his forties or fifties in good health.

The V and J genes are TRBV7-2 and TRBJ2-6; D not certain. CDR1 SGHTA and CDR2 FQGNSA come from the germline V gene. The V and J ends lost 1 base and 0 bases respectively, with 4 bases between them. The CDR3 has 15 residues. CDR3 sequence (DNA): TGTGCCAGCAGCTTAGGTCTCTCTGGGGCCAACGTCCTGACTTTC. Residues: CASSLGLSGANVLTF.

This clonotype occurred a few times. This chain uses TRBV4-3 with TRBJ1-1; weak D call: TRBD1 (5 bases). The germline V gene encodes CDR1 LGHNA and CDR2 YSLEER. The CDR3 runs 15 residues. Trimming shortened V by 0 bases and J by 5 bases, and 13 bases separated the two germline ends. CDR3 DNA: TGCGCCAGCAGCCAAGATAACTGGGGGGGGACTGAAGCTTTCTTT. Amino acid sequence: CASSQDNWGGTEAFF.

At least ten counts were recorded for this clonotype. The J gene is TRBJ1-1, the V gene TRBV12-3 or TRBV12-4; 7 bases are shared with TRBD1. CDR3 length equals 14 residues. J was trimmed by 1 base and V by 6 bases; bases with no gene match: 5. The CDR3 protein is CASRLSGGNTEAFF. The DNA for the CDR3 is TGTGCCAGCAGGCTATCAGGGGGGAACACTGAAGCTTTCTTT.

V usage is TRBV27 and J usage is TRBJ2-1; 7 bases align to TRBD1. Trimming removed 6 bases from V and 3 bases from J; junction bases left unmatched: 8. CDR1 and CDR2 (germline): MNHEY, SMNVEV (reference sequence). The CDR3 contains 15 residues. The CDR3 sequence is CASRKGAGGYNEQFF. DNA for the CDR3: TGTGCCAGCAGGAAAGGGGCAGGGGGCTACAATGAGCAGTTCTTC.

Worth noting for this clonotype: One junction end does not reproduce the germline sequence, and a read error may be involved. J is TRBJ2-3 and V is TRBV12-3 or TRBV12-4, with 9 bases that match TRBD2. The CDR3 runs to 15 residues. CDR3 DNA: TGTGCCAGCAGTTTGACCGGGACTAGCAGAGATACGCAGTATTTT. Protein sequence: CASSLTGTSRDTQYF.

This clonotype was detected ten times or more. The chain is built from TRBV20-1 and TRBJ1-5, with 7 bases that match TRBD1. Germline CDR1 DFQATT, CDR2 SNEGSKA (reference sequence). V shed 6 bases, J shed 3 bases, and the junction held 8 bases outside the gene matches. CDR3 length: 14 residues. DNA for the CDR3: TGCAGTGCCAGAACAGGGGTAGACAATCAGCCCCAGCATTTT. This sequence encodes CSARTGVDNQPQHF.

CDR3 bases: TGTGCCACCAGCAGAGGGACAGGGGGTCACTATGGCTACACCTTC. Its protein product is CATSRGTGGHYGYTF. V gene TRBV15 combines with J gene TRBJ1-2, with TRBD1 identical over 10 bases. The CDR3 sequence is 15 residues long. The ends lost 1 base at V and 3 bases at J; junction bases unmatched: 2. In germline, CDR1 is LNHNV, CDR2 YYDKDF (reference sequence).

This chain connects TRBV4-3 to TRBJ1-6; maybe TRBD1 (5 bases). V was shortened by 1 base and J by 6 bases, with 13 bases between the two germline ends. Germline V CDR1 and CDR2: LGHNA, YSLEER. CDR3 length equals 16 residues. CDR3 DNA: TGCGCCAGCAGCCAAGTCGGCGGCCAGGGTAATTCACCCCTCCACTTT. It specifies CASSQVGGQGNSPLHF.

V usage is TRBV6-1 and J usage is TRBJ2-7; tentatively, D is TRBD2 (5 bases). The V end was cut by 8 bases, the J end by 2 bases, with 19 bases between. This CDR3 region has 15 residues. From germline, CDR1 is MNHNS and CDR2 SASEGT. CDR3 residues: CASSQTRGYPYEQYF. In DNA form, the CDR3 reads TGTGCCAGCTCACAGACCCGGGGATACCCCTACGAGCAGTACTTC.

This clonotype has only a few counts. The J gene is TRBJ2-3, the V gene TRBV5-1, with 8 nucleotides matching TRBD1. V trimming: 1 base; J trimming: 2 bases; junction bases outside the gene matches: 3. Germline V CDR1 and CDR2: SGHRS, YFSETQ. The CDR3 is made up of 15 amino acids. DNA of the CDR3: TGCGCCAGCAGCTTGCGGCAGGGGGCCACAGATACGCAGTATTTT. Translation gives CASSLRQGATDTQYF. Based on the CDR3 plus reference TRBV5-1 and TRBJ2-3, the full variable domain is KAGVTQTPRYLIKTRGQQVTLSCSPISGHRSVSWYQQTPGQGLQFLFEYFSETQRNKGNFPGRFSGRQFSNSRSEMNVSTLELGDSALYLCASSLRQGATDTQYFGPGTRLTVL.

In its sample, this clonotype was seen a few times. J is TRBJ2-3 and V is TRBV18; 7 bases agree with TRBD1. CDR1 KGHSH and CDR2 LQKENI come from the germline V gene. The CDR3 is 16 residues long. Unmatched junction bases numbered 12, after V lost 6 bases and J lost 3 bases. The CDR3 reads CASSRRTGAGTDTQYF. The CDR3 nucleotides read TGTGCCAGCTCCCGACGAACAGGGGCAGGGACAGATACGCAGTATTTT.

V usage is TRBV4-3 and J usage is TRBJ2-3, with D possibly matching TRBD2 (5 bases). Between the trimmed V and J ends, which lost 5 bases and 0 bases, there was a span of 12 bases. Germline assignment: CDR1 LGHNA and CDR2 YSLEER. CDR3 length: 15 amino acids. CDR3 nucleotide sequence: TGCGCCAGCAGCGTCTGGCGGGCCAGCACAGATACGCAGTATTTT. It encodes CASSVWRASTDTQYF.

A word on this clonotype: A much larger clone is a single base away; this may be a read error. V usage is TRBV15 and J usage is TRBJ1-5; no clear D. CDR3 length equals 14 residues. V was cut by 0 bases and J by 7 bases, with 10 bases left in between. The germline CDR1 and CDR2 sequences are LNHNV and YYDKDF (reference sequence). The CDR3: CATSRDILGQPQHF. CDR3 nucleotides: TGTGCCACCAGCAGAGATATCCTCGGCCAGCCCCAGCATTTT.

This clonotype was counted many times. The CDR3 protein is CASSQSRVSGANVLTF. The CDR3 DNA follows: TGTGCCAGCAGTCAATCGCGGGTTTCTGGGGCCAACGTCCTGACTTTC. The rearrangement links TRBV25-1 to TRBJ2-6, with a weak D call TRBD2 (5 bases). The germline V gene encodes CDR1 MGHDK and CDR2 SYGVNS. This CDR3 has 16 residues. Trimming cost V 5 bases and J 1 base, with 12 bases left between them.

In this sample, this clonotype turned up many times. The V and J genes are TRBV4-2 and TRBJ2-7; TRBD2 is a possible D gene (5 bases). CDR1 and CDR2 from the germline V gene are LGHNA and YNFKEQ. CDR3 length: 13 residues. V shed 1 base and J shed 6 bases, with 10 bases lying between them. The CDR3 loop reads CASSQVAQGEQYF. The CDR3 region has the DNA TGTGCCAGCAGCCAAGTAGCGCAAGGCGAGCAGTACTTC.

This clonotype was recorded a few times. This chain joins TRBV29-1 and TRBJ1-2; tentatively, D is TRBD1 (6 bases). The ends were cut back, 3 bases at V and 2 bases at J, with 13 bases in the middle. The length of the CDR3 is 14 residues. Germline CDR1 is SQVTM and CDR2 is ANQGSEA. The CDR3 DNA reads TGCAGCGTTGATCGGGGGGCGGGGAACTATGGCTACACCTTC. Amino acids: CSVDRGAGNYGYTF.

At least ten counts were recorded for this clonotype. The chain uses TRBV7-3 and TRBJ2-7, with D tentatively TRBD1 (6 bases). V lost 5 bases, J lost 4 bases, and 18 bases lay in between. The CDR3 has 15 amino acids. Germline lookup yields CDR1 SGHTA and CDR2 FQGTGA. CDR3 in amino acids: CASSLQGTGPYEQYF. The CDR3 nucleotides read TGTGCCAGCAGCCTACAGGGCACTGGGCCTTACGAGCAGTACTTC. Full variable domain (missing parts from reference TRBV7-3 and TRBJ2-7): GAGVSQTPSNKVTEKGKYVELRCDPISGHTALYWYRQSLGQGPEFLIYFQGTGAADDSGLPNDRFFAVRPEGSVSTLKIQRTERGDSAVYLCASSLQGTGPYEQYFGPGTRLTVT.

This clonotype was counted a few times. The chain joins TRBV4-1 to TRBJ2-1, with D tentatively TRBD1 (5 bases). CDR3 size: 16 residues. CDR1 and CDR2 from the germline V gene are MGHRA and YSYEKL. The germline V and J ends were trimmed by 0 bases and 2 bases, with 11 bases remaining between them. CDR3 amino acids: CASSQELTETYNEQFF. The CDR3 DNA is TGCGCCAGCAGCCAAGAGCTGACAGAGACCTACAATGAGCAGTTCTTC.

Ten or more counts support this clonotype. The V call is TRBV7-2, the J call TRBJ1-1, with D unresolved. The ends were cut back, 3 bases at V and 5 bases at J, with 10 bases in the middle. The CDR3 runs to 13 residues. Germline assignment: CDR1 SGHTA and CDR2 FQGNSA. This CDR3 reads CASSFTLDTEAFF. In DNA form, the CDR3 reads TGTGCCAGCAGCTTTACACTGGATACTGAAGCTTTCTTT. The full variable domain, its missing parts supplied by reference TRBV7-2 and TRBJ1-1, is GAGVSQSPSNKVTEKGKDVELRCDPISGHTALYWYRQSLGQGLEFLIYFQGNSAPDKSGLPSDRFSAERTGGSVSTLTIQRTQQEDSAVYLCASSFTLDTEAFFGQGTRLTVV.

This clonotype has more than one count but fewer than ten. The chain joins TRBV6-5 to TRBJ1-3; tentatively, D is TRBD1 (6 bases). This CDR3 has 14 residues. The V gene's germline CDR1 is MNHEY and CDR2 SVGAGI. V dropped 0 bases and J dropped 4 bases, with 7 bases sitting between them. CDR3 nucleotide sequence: TGTGCCAGCAGTTACTCAGGACAGGGAAACACCATATATTTT. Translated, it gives CASSYSGQGNTIYF.

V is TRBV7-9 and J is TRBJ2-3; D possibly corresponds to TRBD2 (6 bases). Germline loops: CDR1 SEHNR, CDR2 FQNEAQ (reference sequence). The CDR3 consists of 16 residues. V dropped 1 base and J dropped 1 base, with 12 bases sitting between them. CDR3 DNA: TGTGCCAGCAGCTTAGGGATAGCGGCAGGCACAGATACGCAGTATTTT. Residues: CASSLGIAAGTDTQYF. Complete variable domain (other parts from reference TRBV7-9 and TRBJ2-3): DTGVSQNPRHKITKRGQNVTFRCDPISEHNRLYWYRQTLGQGPEFLTYFQNEAQLEKSRLLSDRFSAERPKGSFSTLEIQRTEQGDSAMYLCASSLGIAAGTDTQYFGPGTRLTVL.

The CDR3 bases are TGTGCCAGCAGCCAGATTGGACAGACTTACACCCAGTACTTC. Protein: CASSQIGQTYTQYF. V is TRBV7-9 and J is TRBJ2-5; weak D call: TRBD1 (6 bases). Germline-derived CDR1 and CDR2 are SEHNR and FQNEAQ (reference sequence). Deletions cut 5 bases from V and 8 bases from J, with 18 bases between. This CDR3 is built from 14 residues.

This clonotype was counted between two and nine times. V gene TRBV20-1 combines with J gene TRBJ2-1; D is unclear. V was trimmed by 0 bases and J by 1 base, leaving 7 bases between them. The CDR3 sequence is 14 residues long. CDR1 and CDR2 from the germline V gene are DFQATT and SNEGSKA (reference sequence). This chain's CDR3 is CSARDQLSYNEQFF. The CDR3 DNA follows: TGCAGTGCTAGAGATCAGCTATCCTACAATGAGCAGTTCTTC.

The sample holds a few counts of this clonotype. CDR3 nucleotides: TGTGCCAGCAGTTACGGTCCAACCAATGAGCAGTTCTTC. It yields the protein CASSYGPTNEQFF. The chain is built from TRBV6-2 or TRBV6-3 and TRBJ2-1, with D unclear. The CDR3 extends over 13 amino acids. Germline assignment: CDR1 MNHEY and CDR2 SVGEGT. V lost 2 bases, J lost 6 bases, and 8 bases lay in between.

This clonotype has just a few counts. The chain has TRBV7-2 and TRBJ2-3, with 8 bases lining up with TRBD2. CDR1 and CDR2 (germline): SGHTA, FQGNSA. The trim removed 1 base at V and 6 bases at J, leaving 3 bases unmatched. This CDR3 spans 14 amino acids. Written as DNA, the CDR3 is TGTGCCAGCAGCTTAGGCGGGAGGTTTGATACGCAGTATTTT. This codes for CASSLGGRFDTQYF. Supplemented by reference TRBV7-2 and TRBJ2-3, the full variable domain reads GAGVSQSPSNKVTEKGKDVELRCDPISGHTALYWYRQSLGQGLEFLIYFQGNSAPDKSGLPSDRFSAERTGGSVSTLTIQRTQQEDSAVYLCASSLGGRFDTQYFGPGTRLTVL.

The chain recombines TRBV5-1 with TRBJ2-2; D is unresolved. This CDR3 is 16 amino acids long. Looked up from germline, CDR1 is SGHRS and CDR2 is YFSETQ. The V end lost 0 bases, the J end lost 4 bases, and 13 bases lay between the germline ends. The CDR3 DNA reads TGCGCCAGCAGCTTGGCGGGCGAGTTTAGCACCGGGGAGCTGTTTTTT. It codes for CASSLAGEFSTGELFF.

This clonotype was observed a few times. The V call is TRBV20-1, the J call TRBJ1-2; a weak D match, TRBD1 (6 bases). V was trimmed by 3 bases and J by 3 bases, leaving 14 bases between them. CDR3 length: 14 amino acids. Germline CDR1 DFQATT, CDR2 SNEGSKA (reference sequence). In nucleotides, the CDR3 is TGCAGTGCTAGGAACCCACAGGGCCACTATGGCTACACCTTC. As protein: CSARNPQGHYGYTF.

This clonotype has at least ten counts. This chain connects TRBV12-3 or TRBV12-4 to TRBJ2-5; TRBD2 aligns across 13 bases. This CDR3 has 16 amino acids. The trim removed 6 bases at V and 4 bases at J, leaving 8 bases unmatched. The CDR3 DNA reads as TGTGCCAGCAGCCCTGGGGGACTAGCGGGACGAGAGACCCAGTACTTC. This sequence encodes CASSPGGLAGRETQYF.

The CDR3 reads CASSAVGTGDYEQYF. DNA for the CDR3: TGTGCCAGCAGTGCCGTAGGGACAGGGGACTACGAGCAGTACTTC. This chain links TRBV27 with TRBJ2-7, with TRBD1 matching over 10 bases. Germline-derived CDR1 and CDR2 are MNHEY and SMNVEV (reference sequence). V was pared by 5 bases and J by 3 bases, with 7 bases of the junction left unmatched. The CDR3 totals 15 residues.

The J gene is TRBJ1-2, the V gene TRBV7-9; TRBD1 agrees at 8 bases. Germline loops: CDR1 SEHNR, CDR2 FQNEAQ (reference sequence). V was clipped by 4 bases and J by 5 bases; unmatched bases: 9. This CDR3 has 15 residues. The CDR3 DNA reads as TGTGCCAGCAGCTCGGCCGGGACAGGTGCATATGGCTACACCTTC. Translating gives CASSSAGTGAYGYTF.